This T cell receptor (beta chain) was observed in a study of blood T cell repertoires in COVID-19. Study in general: COVID-19 samples collected from the United States, Italy and Spain covered acute and convalescent phases. The analysed material was cDNA or gDNA that came from T cells, B-cell-depleted T cells, or PBMCs.

The data were produced by immunoSEQ multiplex PCR, yet TCRdb's version contains in-frame clones alone and is incomplete. The sample shows 200,000 to 250,000 clones, roughly four fifths of them seen only once. Per germline, CDR1 MNHNY and CDR2 SVGAGI (reference sequence). The CDR3 has 16 amino acids. The V segment lost 5 bases and the J segment 6 bases; nucleotides outside the gene matches: 7. The sample was peripheral blood. The chain carries TRBV6-6 and TRBJ2-2, with 12 nucleotides matching TRBD2. The source is a woman in her seventies with acute or convalescent COVID-19. The CDR3 DNA reads as TGTGCCAGCAGTCAGGTCCTAGCGGGGGGGCCCGGGGAGCTGTTTTTT. It translates to CASSQVLAGGPGELFF.